The rows below give T cell receptor beta chains drawn from one sample of a study of T cells in Graves' hyperthyroidism and ophthalmopathy. TCRdb re-called the multiplex PCR reads with MiXCR, one entry per CDR3 protein. The data contain fewer than 400,000 distinct CDR3 sequences, approximately 25% of them singletons. The sequencing input was blood. Receptors were obtained from a man in his fifties or sixties with Graves' hyperthyroidism. The CDR3 runs from the conserved cysteine through the conserved F or W. The order of the fields is J gene, clone size, V gene, D gene, CDR3 DNA, CDR3 protein. D genes are given only for firm matches. A row's size may be missing; if present it is once, few, many or a size class.

J: TRBJ2-3; size: once; V: TRBV5-1; D: NA; DNA: TGCGCCAGCAGCTTTAGCGTATCAGATACGCAGTATTTT; CDR3: CASSFSVSDTQYF
J: TRBJ2-2; size: few; V: TRBV28; D: TRBD1; DNA: TGTGCCAGCAGTTTGCCGGGACAGTATTCTGGGGACACCGGGGAGCTGTTTTTT; CDR3: CASSLPGQYSGDTGELFF
J: TRBJ2-7; size: few; V: TRBV11-3; D: NA; DNA: TGTGCCAGCAGCTTAGAGACAGGTCGGGGCTCCTACGAGCAGTACTTC; CDR3: CASSLETGRGSYEQYF
J: TRBJ2-7; size: NA; V: TRBV5-1; D: NA; DNA: TGCGCCAGCAGCTTGGGACAGGCTTTGGACGAGCAGTACTTC; CDR3: CASSLGQALDEQYF
J: TRBJ2-7; size: NA; V: TRBV11-2; D: TRBD2; DNA: TGTGCCAGCAGTCTTTCTGCGGCGGGAGCTAACGAGCAGTACTTC; CDR3: CASSLSAAGANEQYF
J: TRBJ2-3; size: NA; V: TRBV7-3; D: TRBD2; DNA: TGTGCCAGCAGCGACCAAGCGGGAGGAACAGATACGCAGTATTTT; CDR3: CASSDQAGGTDTQYF
J: TRBJ1-1; size: few; V: TRBV5-1; D: NA; DNA: TGCGCCAGCAGCTTGGGGGGACACCAAAACACTGAAGCTTTCTTT; CDR3: CASSLGGHQNTEAFF
J: TRBJ1-2; size: NA; V: TRBV7-9; D: NA; DNA: TGTGCCAGCAGCTTAGGGGCGGGAGGCTACACCTTC; CDR3: CASSLGAGGYTF
J: TRBJ1-5; size: many; V: TRBV2; D: TRBD1; DNA: TGTGCCAGCAGTACGGGGACAGGGGGCATCGGCAATCAGCCCCAGCATTTT; CDR3: CASSTGTGGIGNQPQHF
J: TRBJ2-1; size: NA; V: TRBV4-1; D: TRBD1; DNA: TGCGCCAGCAGCCTCTACTTAGGACAGGGGGTGTACAATGAGCAGTTCTTC; CDR3: CASSLYLGQGVYNEQFF
J: TRBJ2-1; size: NA; V: TRBV7-3; D: NA; DNA: TGTGCCAGCAGCGTCGTCCACAGGGCCTACAATGAGCAGTTCTTC; CDR3: CASSVVHRAYNEQFF
J: TRBJ2-2; size: NA; V: TRBV5-1; D: NA; DNA: TGCGCCAGCAGCCCGGAGGGGGGAGCGGACACCGGGGAGCTGTTTTTT; CDR3: CASSPEGGADTGELFF
J: TRBJ1-1; size: NA; V: TRBV12-3/TRBV12-4; D: TRBD1; DNA: TGTGCCAGCAGTGCCGGACAGGGACTTGAAGCTTTCTTT; CDR3: CASSAGQGLEAFF
J: TRBJ2-1; size: few; V: TRBV27; D: NA; DNA: TGTGCCAGCAGTTTAGGCGGGATCAATGAGCAGTTCTTC; CDR3: CASSLGGINEQFF
J: TRBJ2-3; size: many; V: TRBV20-1; D: NA; DNA: TGCAGTGCTATTTCGCGAGGAAGGGATACGCAGTATTTT; CDR3: CSAISRGRDTQYF
J: TRBJ2-5; size: few; V: TRBV11-2; D: NA; DNA: TGTGCCAGCAGCTTAGATCTTGACAGGTCAAGGGAGACCCAGTACTTC; CDR3: CASSLDLDRSRETQYF
J: TRBJ2-2; size: NA; V: TRBV10-1; D: NA; DNA: TGCGCCAGCAGTGAGGGCATAAGAACCGGGGAGCTGTTTTTT; CDR3: CASSEGIRTGELFF
J: TRBJ2-3; size: once; V: TRBV13; D: TRBD2; DNA: TGTGCCAGCAGCTTATTGTTTAGCGGGGGGTCAGATACGCAGTATTTT; CDR3: CASSLLFSGGSDTQYF
J: TRBJ2-3; size: few; V: TRBV30; D: NA; DNA: TGTGCCTGGAGTGGGCTAGCAGACCCCACAGATACGCAGTATTTT; CDR3: CAWSGLADPTDTQYF
J: TRBJ2-1; size: NA; V: TRBV6-1; D: NA; DNA: TGTGCCAGCAGTGAATTTGGGCAGACCTACAATGAGCAGTTCTTC; CDR3: CASSEFGQTYNEQFF
J: TRBJ2-3; size: NA; V: TRBV12-3/TRBV12-4; D: TRBD2; DNA: TGTGCCAGCACCCCTAGCGGGGGCCCTCGCACAGATACGCAGTATTTT; CDR3: CASTPSGGPRTDTQYF
J: TRBJ2-6; size: NA; V: TRBV7-9; D: NA; DNA: TGTGCCAGCAGCTTTCAGAGGACTTTTGGCTCTGGGGCCAACGTCCTGACTTTC; CDR3: CASSFQRTFGSGANVLTF
J: TRBJ2-1; size: many; V: TRBV6-2/TRBV6-3; D: NA; DNA: TGTGCCAGCAGTGCGGTCAGGGGAGTTAATGAGCAGTTCTTC; CDR3: CASSAVRGVNEQFF
J: TRBJ2-4; size: NA; V: TRBV30; D: NA; DNA: TGTGCCTGGAGTGTAACTAGACTAGCCAAAAACATTCAGTACTTC; CDR3: CAWSVTRLAKNIQYF
J: TRBJ1-4; size: few; V: TRBV20-1; D: NA; DNA: TGCAGTGCTAGACTGAGAGAAAAACTGTTTTTT; CDR3: CSARLREKLFF
J: TRBJ1-4; size: few; V: TRBV20-1; D: NA; DNA: TGCAGTGCTAGAGATGCCGGTCGTCCGGCTAATGAAAAACTGTTTTTT; CDR3: CSARDAGRPANEKLFF
J: TRBJ2-3; size: many; V: TRBV28; D: TRBD2; DNA: TGTGCCAGCAGTTTGATGGGGGAGGGCCGTGGAGATACGCAGTATTTT; CDR3: CASSLMGEGRGDTQYF
J: TRBJ2-2; size: many; V: TRBV11-2; D: NA; DNA: TGTGCCAGCAGTTTGGTGGCCACCGGGGAGCTGTTTTTT; CDR3: CASSLVATGELFF
J: TRBJ2-2; size: NA; V: TRBV6-1; D: TRBD2; DNA: TGTGCCAGCAGTCCTCCTTTGAGGGGAGGGTCTCCCGGGGAGCTGTTTTTT; CDR3: CASSPPLRGGSPGELFF
J: TRBJ1-5; size: few; V: TRBV3-1; D: NA; DNA: TGTGCCAGCAGCCATTCGGGTGGCAATCAGCCCCAGCATTTT; CDR3: CASSHSGGNQPQHF
J: TRBJ2-5; size: few; V: TRBV6-5; D: NA; DNA: TGTGCCAGCAGTTACGACCAATGGGAGCGGGAGACCCAGTACTTC; CDR3: CASSYDQWERETQYF
J: TRBJ2-1; size: once; V: TRBV10-2; D: TRBD2; DNA: TGCGCCAGCAACCAGCGGGAGGTAAATGAGCAGTTCTTC; CDR3: CASNQREVNEQFF
J: TRBJ2-1; size: NA; V: TRBV12-5; D: TRBD2; DNA: TGTGCTAGTGGTTTGGTACTCGGAGGGACTAGCGGGAGCGCTTACAATGAGCAGTTCTTC; CDR3: CASGLVLGGTSGSAYNEQFF
J: TRBJ2-1; size: NA; V: TRBV27; D: NA; DNA: TGTGCCAGCAGTTTACAGGGGAAAGCCTACAATGAGCAGTTCTTC; CDR3: CASSLQGKAYNEQFF
J: TRBJ2-1; size: NA; V: TRBV2; D: TRBD2; DNA: TGTGCCAGCACGAGAAGCGGGAGATGCAATGAGCAGTTCTTC; CDR3: CASTRSGRCNEQFF
J: TRBJ2-5; size: many; V: TRBV28; D: TRBD1; DNA: TGTGCCAGCAGTTTAAGGGCAGGGGGACAAGAGACCCAGTACTTC; CDR3: CASSLRAGGQETQYF
J: TRBJ1-5; size: NA; V: TRBV2; D: NA; DNA: TGTGCCAGCGGATCTGGGTATAGCAATCAGCCCCAGCATTTT; CDR3: CASGSGYSNQPQHF
J: TRBJ1-2; size: NA; V: TRBV4-1; D: NA; DNA: TGCGCCAGCAGCCAAGATCCGGCAGAACACTATGGCTACACCTTC; CDR3: CASSQDPAEHYGYTF
J: TRBJ2-1; size: many; V: TRBV11-3; D: NA; DNA: TGTGCCAGCAGCTTAGCACTCCTTCGGGACAATGAGCAGTTCTTC; CDR3: CASSLALLRDNEQFF